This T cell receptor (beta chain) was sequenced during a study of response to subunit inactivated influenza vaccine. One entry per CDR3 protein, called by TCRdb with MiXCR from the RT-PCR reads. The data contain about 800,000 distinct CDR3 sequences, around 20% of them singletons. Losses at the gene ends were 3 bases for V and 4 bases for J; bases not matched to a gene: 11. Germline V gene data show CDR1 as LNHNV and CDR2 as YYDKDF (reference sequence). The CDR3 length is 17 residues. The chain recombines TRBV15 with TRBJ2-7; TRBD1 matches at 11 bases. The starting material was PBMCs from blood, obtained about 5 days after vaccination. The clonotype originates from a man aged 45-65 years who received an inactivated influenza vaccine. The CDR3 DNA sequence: TGTGCCACCAGCAGTCCCTGGGGCGGGACAGGGGGTTACGAGCAGTACTTC. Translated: CATSSPWGGTGGYEQYF.